One and the same sample provided the 16 T cell receptor beta chains below, sequenced in a study of long-term antiretroviral therapy in people with HIV. Sequencing relied on immunoSEQ assay v3.0, run at survey level. Using immunoSEQ multiplex PCR, the repertoire was profiled, and TCRdb retains in-frame clones only, with some absent. The sample includes about 29,000 clones, about three quarters of them seen just once. The sequencing used unsorted PBMCs, collected 1.5 years before starting antiretroviral therapy. The receptors were sampled from a man between 18 and 29 years old with HIV.

V and J are TRBV11-2 and TRBJ2-1, with 15 bases that match TRBD2. CDR3 length: 15 amino acids. V was clipped by 5 bases and J by 10 bases; unmatched bases: 6. CDR1 and CDR2 from the germline V gene are SGHAT and FQNNGV. The CDR3 region has the DNA TGTGCCAGCAGCGGACTAGCGGGGGGGTATGGCGAGCAGTTCTTC. Its protein is CASSGLAGGYGEQFF.

This sequence joins TRBV30 and TRBJ2-3; 7 nucleotides agree with TRBD2. The CDR3 length is 15 residues. The germline gives CDR1 GTSNPN, CDR2 SVGIG (reference sequence). V gave up 4 bases and J gave up 2 bases; unmatched junction bases: 9. The DNA of the CDR3 is TGTGCCTGGACCCTAGGGGAGGGGCCCACAGATACGCAGTATTTT. This sequence encodes CAWTLGEGPTDTQYF.

This chain joins TRBV5-8 and TRBJ1-1, with D possibly matching TRBD1 (6 bases). CDR3 size: 15 residues. V was clipped by 0 bases and J by 3 bases, with 12 bases between them. The germline gives CDR1 SGHTS, CDR2 YDEGEE. The CDR3 is CASSLDRVRHTEAFF. In DNA form, the CDR3 reads TGTGCCAGCAGCTTGGACAGGGTAAGACACACTGAAGCTTTCTTT. The complete variable domain, with remaining parts taken from reference TRBV5-8 and TRBJ1-1, reads EAGVTQSPTHLIKTRGQQATLRCSPISGHTSVYWYQQALGLGLQFLLWYDEGEERNRGNFPPRFSGRQFPNYSSELNVNALELEDSALYLCASSLDRVRHTEAFFGQGTRLTVV.

The genes are TRBV27 and TRBJ1-4, with a possible D match to TRBD1 (5 bases). The CDR3 extends over 15 amino acids. Germline CDR1 is MNHEY and CDR2 is SMNVEV (reference sequence). The DNA for the CDR3 is TGTCGGGCCAGCAGAACCGGGACTGCGAGTGAAAAACTGTTTTTT. This translates into CRASRTGTASEKLFF. The full variable domain, with the rest looked up from reference TRBV27 and TRBJ1-4, is EAQVTQNPRYLITVTGKKLTVTCSQNMNHEYMSWYRQDPGLGLRQIYYSMNVEVTDKGDVPEGYKVSRKEKRNFPLILESPSPNQTSLYFCRASRTGTASEKLFFGSGTQLSVL.

This chain links TRBV7-9 with TRBJ2-1; the D gene is possibly TRBD1 (5 bases). The V gene's germline CDR1 is SEHNR and CDR2 FQNEAQ (reference sequence). The CDR3 runs to 14 residues. V lost 10 bases and J 4 bases, leaving 17 bases between the germline ends. Written as DNA, the CDR3 is TGTGCCACCCACCTTCCAGGGTCGTACAATGAGCAGTTCTTC. Amino acids: CATHLPGSYNEQFF.

The rearrangement joins TRBV5-6 to TRBJ2-7; D uncertain. Germline CDR1 SGHDT, CDR2 YYEEEE. This CDR3 region has 13 residues. The V end lost 1 base, the J end lost 2 bases, and 7 bases lay between the germline ends. Here the CDR3 reads CASSLISAYEQYF. CDR3 coding DNA: TGTGCCAGCAGCTTGATCAGTGCCTACGAGCAGTACTTC.

The V and J genes are TRBV15 and TRBJ2-7; 12 bases fit TRBD1. The V segment lost 3 bases and the J segment 6 bases; nucleotides outside the gene matches: 6. The CDR3 has 15 amino acids. The germline V gene has CDR1 LNHNV and CDR2 YYDKDF (reference sequence). CDR3 in amino acids: CATSRLGTGGAEQYF. The CDR3 DNA reads TGTGCCACCAGCAGGCTCGGGACAGGGGGCGCCGAGCAGTACTTC.

The chain has TRBV9 and TRBJ2-3; D is perhaps TRBD2 (5 bases). V was shortened by 0 bases and J by 3 bases, with 8 bases between the two germline ends. This CDR3 comprises 14 residues. The V gene's germline CDR1 is SGDLS and CDR2 YYNGEE. CDR3 sequence: CASSVVALTDTQYF. The DNA for the CDR3 is TGTGCCAGCAGCGTAGTAGCGCTGACAGATACGCAGTATTTT.

This clone is categorized as medium-sized (0.01 to 0.1%). The V call is TRBV14, the J call TRBJ1-2; D unclear. Deletions cut 0 bases from V and 0 bases from J, with 5 bases between. This CDR3 spans 14 amino acids. In germline, CDR1 is SGHDN, CDR2 FVKESK. CDR3: CASSQDTTNYGYTF. DNA for the CDR3: TGTGCCAGCAGCCAAGATACAACTAACTATGGCTACACCTTC.

This chain connects TRBV30 to TRBJ1-1; no reliable D call. The V gene lost 0 bases and the J gene lost 1 base, with 9 bases spanning the gap. There are 14 residues in the CDR3. Germline CDR1 is GTSNPN and CDR2 is SVGIG (reference sequence). CDR3 residues: CAWSVMEGNTEAFF. The DNA of the CDR3 is TGTGCCTGGAGTGTAATGGAGGGGAACACTGAAGCTTTCTTT.

This clone has only one observation. The chain's CDR3 is CASSLFWVNTGELFF. DNA of the CDR3: TGTGCCAGCAGCTTATTCTGGGTCAACACCGGGGAGCTGTTTTTT. V and J are TRBV11-2 and TRBJ2-2; D not resolved. Trimming pared 2 bases from V and 2 bases from J, leaving 9 bases between. CDR3 length equals 15 residues. Germline V CDR1 and CDR2: SGHAT, FQNNGV.

This chain links TRBV7-9 with TRBJ2-1; TRBD2 matches 10 bases. With 5 bases clipped from V and 9 bases from J, the junction kept 13 bases outside the gene matches. This CDR3 is built from 16 residues. The germline gives CDR1 SEHNR, CDR2 FQNEAQ (reference sequence). This CDR3 is CASSPKTSGLAGEQFF. The CDR3 coding sequence is TGTGCCAGCAGCCCTAAGACTAGCGGGCTTGCCGGTGAGCAGTTCTTC. Based on the CDR3 plus reference TRBV7-9 and TRBJ2-1, the full variable domain is DTGVSQNPRHKITKRGQNVTFRCDPISEHNRLYWYRQTLGQGPEFLTYFQNEAQLEKSRLLSDRFSAERPKGSFSTLEIQRTEQGDSAMYLCASSPKTSGLAGEQFFGPGTRLTVL.

This clone has more than one count but fewer than ten. This sequence joins TRBV7-9 and TRBJ2-7, with no clear D. CDR1 SEHNR and CDR2 FQNEAQ come from the germline V gene (reference sequence). Trimming cost V 3 bases and J 0 bases, with 6 bases left between them. The CDR3 is made up of 13 amino acids. This CDR3 reads CASSFLDSYEQYF. In DNA, the CDR3 is TGTGCCAGCAGCTTTCTAGACTCCTACGAGCAGTACTTC.

The V call is TRBV28, the J call TRBJ1-5; D unresolved. V lost 1 base, J lost 7 bases, and 14 bases lay in between. The CDR3 is 15 amino acids. Germline CDR1 MDHEN, CDR2 SYDVKM. The CDR3 loop is CASSLFGPGRQPQHF. The CDR3, as DNA: TGTGCCAGCAGTTTATTTGGGCCAGGCAGACAGCCCCAGCATTTT.

Here the CDR3 reads CASSYFAGAQETQYF. The CDR3 DNA reads as TGTGCCAGCAGTTACTTCGCCGGGGCCCAAGAGACCCAGTACTTC. The J gene is TRBJ2-5, the V gene TRBV6-5; perhaps D is TRBD1 or TRBD2 (5 bases each). The CDR3 extends over 15 amino acids. Between the trimmed V and J ends, which lost 1 base and 1 base, there was a span of 10 bases. CDR1 and CDR2 from the germline V gene are MNHEY and SVGAGI.

Written as DNA, the CDR3 is TGTGCCAGCAGTAAGGGACTAATCCTCTACAATGAGCAGTTCTTC. Protein sequence: CASSKGLILYNEQFF. The chain combines TRBV6-6 with TRBJ2-1, with TRBD2 matching over 7 bases. The CDR3 is 15 amino acids. The V gene's germline CDR1 is MNHNY and CDR2 SVGAGI (reference sequence). The V segment lost 5 bases and the J segment 3 bases; nucleotides outside the gene matches: 7.